This TCR beta chain appears in the sequencing data of a study of blood T cell repertoires in COVID-19. Across the whole study: Researchers got acute and convalescent COVID-19 samples from the United States, Italy and Spain. From T cells, B-cell-depleted T cells, or PBMCs came the material, which was cDNA or gDNA.

Source study methods: Cell counts per sample came from amplifying reference gene primers. Clones were read by immunoSEQ multiplex PCR, and TCRdb kept only the in-frame ones, dropping some. The V and J calls and clone size come from that table; D and trimming were worked out from the DNA. The sample holds about 150,000 clones, roughly 80% seen once. There are 15 residues in the CDR3. Germline CDR1 and CDR2: SGHVS and FQNEAQ. The junction had 5 bases not matched to a gene; V was cut back by 4 bases and J by 4 bases. The TCR originated in a man aged 60-69 years who had recovered from COVID-19. The J gene is TRBJ2-1, the V gene TRBV7-8; TRBD1 matches 9 bases. Sequences were obtained from peripheral blood. CDR3 in amino acids: CASSYGTGTYNEQFF. The CDR3 DNA sequence: TGTGCCAGCAGCTACGGGACAGGGACATACAATGAGCAGTTCTTC.